The 21 T cell receptor beta chains reported below all come from one sample, sequenced in a study of OX40 agonist ivuxolimab in advanced cancers. The table came from immunoSEQ multiplex PCR; TCRdb's copy has only in-frame clones and leaves some out. The table lists 25,000 to 35,000 clones, 84% of them singletons. Sample: CD4+ or CD8+ T cells sorted from blood, taken in a trial of the OX40 agonist ivuxolimab. The receptors shown here come from an adult with an advanced solid tumor such as melanoma, head and neck, liver or kidney cancer.

The rearrangement joins TRBV28 to TRBJ2-1; D is unclear. The CDR3 totals 15 residues. V lost 7 bases, J lost 0 bases, and 13 bases lay in between. In germline, CDR1 is MDHEN, CDR2 SYDVKM. CDR3 residues: CASTPDGSSYNEQFF. DNA for the CDR3: TGTGCCAGCACTCCGGACGGCTCCTCCTACAATGAGCAGTTCTTC.

Remarks on this clone: This sample also contains other DNA sequences that code for the same CDR3. V and J are TRBV19 and TRBJ2-7; D gene unclear. The CDR3 length is 15 residues. Trimming stripped 1 base from V and 0 bases from J, with 10 bases between. Germline V lookup: CDR1 LNHDA, CDR2 SQIVND (reference sequence). The CDR3 here is CASSIGPGSSYEQYF. In DNA form, the CDR3 reads TGTGCCAGTAGTATAGGGCCGGGTAGCTCCTACGAGCAGTACTTC.

The rearrangement uses TRBV19 and TRBJ2-2; unclear D gene. Germline CDR1 LNHDA, CDR2 SQIVND (reference sequence). Trimming took 3 bases from V and 7 from J, leaving 6 bases between them. The CDR3 length is 12 residues. The DNA of the CDR3 is TGTGCCAGTAGTATGTGGGGCGGGGAGCTGTTTTTT. It is translated as CASSMWGGELFF.

This chain connects TRBV6-6 to TRBJ1-1; 8 positions agree with TRBD1. Germline CDR1 MNHNY, CDR2 SVGAGI (reference sequence). This CDR3 is 11 amino acids long. V lost 6 bases and J lost 10; bases outside the gene matches: 4. CDR3 protein: CASRTGVGAFF. CDR3 nucleotides: TGTGCCAGCAGGACAGGGGTTGGAGCTTTCTTT.

This chain links TRBV11-2 with TRBJ2-5; TRBD2 might be the D (6 bases). V gave up 0 bases and J gave up 3 bases, with 11 bases separating them. CDR1 is SGHAT and CDR2 is FQNNGV in the germline V gene. The CDR3 consists of 15 residues. The CDR3 sequence is CASSLDIGGEETQYF. CDR3 DNA: TGTGCCAGCAGCTTAGATATAGGAGGGGAAGAGACCCAGTACTTC.

The genes are TRBV11-2 and TRBJ2-7, with TRBD2 matching over 8 bases. Germline CDR1 is SGHAT and CDR2 is FQNNGV. V was pared by 3 bases and J by 4 bases, with 8 bases of the junction left unmatched. The CDR3 has 15 residues. In DNA, the CDR3 is TGTGCCAGCAGCTTTGAGGTAGCGGGATTTTACGAGCAGTACTTC. Protein: CASSFEVAGFYEQYF.

CDR3 residues: CASSLGQGETYEQYF. The CDR3 DNA follows: TGCGCCAGCAGCTTGGGACAGGGGGAGACCTACGAGCAGTACTTC. The chain combines TRBV5-1 with TRBJ2-7; TRBD1 matches at 9 bases. The V gene's germline CDR1 is SGHRS and CDR2 YFSETQ. The CDR3 covers 15 residues. J lost 2 bases, V lost 0 bases, and 3 bases had no gene match.

The chain is built from TRBV6-5 and TRBJ1-1; D remains ambiguous. The germline V and J ends were trimmed by 0 bases and 5 bases, with 4 bases remaining between them. The CDR3 length is 12 residues. Germline V gene data show CDR1 as MNHEY and CDR2 as SVGAGI. The CDR3 spells CASSYSSTEAFF. CDR3 coding DNA: TGTGCCAGCAGTTACTCTTCGACTGAAGCTTTCTTT.

By its share, this clone is medium-sized. This sequence joins TRBV7-9 and TRBJ1-4, with 10 bases that match TRBD1. The CDR3 covers 13 residues. V lost 8 bases to trimming and J lost 8 bases; unmatched junction nucleotides: 5. Germline-derived CDR1 and CDR2 are SEHNR and FQNEAQ (reference sequence). For the CDR3, the DNA is TGTGCCAGCTTGGGGACAGGGGACGAAAAACTGTTTTTT. Its protein is CASLGTGDEKLFF.

The CDR3 bases are TGTGCCAGCAGCCAGCGGGGGGGCGCGAACATTCAGTACTTC. It translates to CASSQRGGANIQYF. The V and J genes are TRBV4-2 and TRBJ2-4, with 9 bases aligning to TRBD2. V shed 3 bases and J 7 bases; nucleotides not matched to a gene: 4. The CDR3 sequence is 14 residues long. Germline V gives CDR1 LGHNA, CDR2 YNFKEQ.

This rearrangement joins TRBV28 to TRBJ2-1; 9 nucleotides agree with TRBD1. CDR3 length equals 15 residues. V lost 7 bases, J lost 8 bases, and 12 bases stayed unmatched. Looked up from germline, CDR1 is MDHEN and CDR2 is SYDVKM. The CDR3 is CASNPRDRVFDEQFF. The CDR3 DNA reads TGTGCCAGCAATCCCCGGGACAGGGTGTTCGATGAGCAGTTCTTC.

The J gene is TRBJ2-3, the V gene TRBV7-8; 7 nucleotides match TRBD2. Germline CDR1 and CDR2: SGHVS and FQNEAQ. This CDR3 contains 15 residues. V lost 1 base to trimming and J lost 0 bases; unmatched junction nucleotides: 1. The CDR3: CASSLVTSSTDTQYF. For the CDR3, the DNA is TGTGCCAGCAGCTTAGTGACTAGCAGCACAGATACGCAGTATTTT.

As DNA, the CDR3 is TGTGCCACCAGCTTCGAGGGGGTCGGCACTGAAGCTTTCTTT. Encoded protein: CATSFEGVGTEAFF. The J gene is TRBJ1-1, the V gene TRBV15; the D gene is possibly TRBD1 (6 bases). The CDR3 runs 14 residues. Germline V gene data show CDR1 as LNHNV and CDR2 as YYDKDF (reference sequence). Between the trimmed V and J ends, which lost 5 bases and 4 bases, there was a span of 14 bases.

For this clone: Other DNA sequences of this sample code for an identical CDR3. The CDR3 DNA reads as TGTGCCAGCAGCTTAACTAGTGGACCCTACAATGAGCAGTTCTTC. Encoded protein: CASSLTSGPYNEQFF. The V call is TRBV7-2, the J call TRBJ2-1; the D gene is possibly TRBD2 (5 bases). Per the germline V gene, CDR1 is SGHTA and CDR2 is FQGNSA. Trimming shortened V by 2 bases and J by 2 bases, and 10 bases separated the two germline ends. The CDR3 runs 15 residues. The full variable domain, its missing parts supplied by reference TRBV7-2 and TRBJ2-1, is GAGVSQSPSNKVTEKGKDVELRCDPISGHTALYWYRQSLGQGLEFLIYFQGNSAPDKSGLPSDRFSAERTGGSVSTLTIQRTQQEDSAVYLCASSLTSGPYNEQFFGPGTRLTVL.

CDR3 bases: TGTGCCATCAGTGAGTCCCTGGGACAGGGGATTACCTACGAGCAGTACTTC. Translation: CAISESLGQGITYEQYF. V is TRBV10-3 and J is TRBJ2-7; 10 bases line up with TRBD1. V was pared by 0 bases and J by 2 bases, with 7 bases of the junction left unmatched. Germline assignment: CDR1 ENHRY and CDR2 SYGVKD. The CDR3 consists of 17 residues.

V gene TRBV11-2 combines with J gene TRBJ2-5; D ambiguous. The CDR3 loop spans 13 amino acids. Trimming shortened V by 1 base and J by 5 bases, and 8 bases separated the two germline ends. Germline V gene data show CDR1 as SGHAT and CDR2 as FQNNGV. CDR3 bases: TGTGCCAGCAGCTTAGGTAACGGGGAGACCCAGTACTTC. Encoded protein: CASSLGNGETQYF.

By share, this clone counts as medium-sized (0.01 to 0.1%). The chain combines TRBV28 with TRBJ2-7, with D possibly TRBD1 on 6 matching bases. From germline, CDR1 is MDHEN and CDR2 SYDVKM. This CDR3 comprises 12 residues. V was clipped by 5 bases and J by 6 bases, with 11 bases between them. The CDR3 region is CASSTGWAEQYF. The CDR3 DNA reads as TGTGCCAGCAGTACAGGGTGGGCCGAGCAGTACTTC.

This chain uses TRBV5-4 with TRBJ2-3; D gene ambiguous. Germline loops: CDR1 SGHNT, CDR2 YYREEE (reference sequence). This CDR3 is 15 amino acids long. V was shortened by 0 bases and J by 8 bases, with 16 bases between the two germline ends. The DNA of the CDR3 is TGTGCCAGCAGCTTGGAACTGGCCCCAGATGGTACGCAGTATTTT. It specifies CASSLELAPDGTQYF.

This chain uses TRBV6-5 with TRBJ2-2, with 8 bases lining up with TRBD2. This CDR3 region has 15 residues. Per the germline V gene, CDR1 is MNHEY and CDR2 is SVGAGI. Losses at the gene ends were 6 bases for V and 0 bases for J; bases not matched to a gene: 3. In nucleotides, the CDR3 is TGTGCCAGCAGCCCCGGGGGGGCGAACACCGGGGAGCTGTTTTTT. This encodes CASSPGGANTGELFF.

In this sample, this clone is medium-sized. The chain employs TRBV11-2 and TRBJ2-1; a possible D gene is TRBD2 (5 bases). Germline V gives CDR1 SGHAT, CDR2 FQNNGV. Trimming took off 5 bases at V and 12 bases at J, with 11 bases between the two ends. CDR3 size: 11 residues. Written as DNA, the CDR3 is TGTGCCAGCAGCCCCGGAGGTGGGCAGTTCTTC. Its translation: CASSPGGGQFF.

V usage is TRBV7-6 and J usage is TRBJ2-5; tentatively, D is TRBD1 (6 bases). Trimming pared 5 bases from V and 4 bases from J, leaving 20 bases between. Germline V gene lookup returns CDR1 SGHVS and CDR2 FNYEAQ. This CDR3 contains 16 residues. The CDR3 DNA follows: TGTGCCAGCAGCCCCGACCAGGGGCAAAGGGGAGAGACCCAGTACTTC. Translating gives CASSPDQGQRGETQYF.